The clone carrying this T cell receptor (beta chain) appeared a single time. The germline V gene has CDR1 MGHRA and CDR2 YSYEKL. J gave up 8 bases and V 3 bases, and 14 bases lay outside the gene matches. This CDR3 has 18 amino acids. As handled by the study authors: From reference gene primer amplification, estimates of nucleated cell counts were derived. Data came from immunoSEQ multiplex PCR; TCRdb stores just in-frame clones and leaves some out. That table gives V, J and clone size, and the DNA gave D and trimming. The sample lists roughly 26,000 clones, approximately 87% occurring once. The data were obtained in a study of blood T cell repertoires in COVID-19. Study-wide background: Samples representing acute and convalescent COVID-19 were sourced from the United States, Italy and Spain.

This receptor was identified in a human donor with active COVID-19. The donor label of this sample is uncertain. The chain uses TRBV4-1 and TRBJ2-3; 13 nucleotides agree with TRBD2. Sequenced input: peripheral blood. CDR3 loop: CASSQAFSLGLAGSTQYF. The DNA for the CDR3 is TGCGCCAGCAGCCAGGCCTTCTCCTTGGGACTAGCGGGGAGTACGCAGTATTTT.